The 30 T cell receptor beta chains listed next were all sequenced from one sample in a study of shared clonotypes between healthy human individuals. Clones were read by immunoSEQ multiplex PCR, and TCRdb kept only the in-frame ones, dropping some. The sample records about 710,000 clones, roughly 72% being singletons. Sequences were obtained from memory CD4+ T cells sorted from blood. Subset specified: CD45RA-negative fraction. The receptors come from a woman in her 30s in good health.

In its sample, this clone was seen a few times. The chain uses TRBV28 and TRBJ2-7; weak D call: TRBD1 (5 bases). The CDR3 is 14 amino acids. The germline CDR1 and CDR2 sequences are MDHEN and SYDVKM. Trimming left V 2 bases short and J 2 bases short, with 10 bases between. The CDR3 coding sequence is TGTGCCAGCAGTTTACCCAGGGTCCCCTACGAGCAGTACTTC. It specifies CASSLPRVPYEQYF.

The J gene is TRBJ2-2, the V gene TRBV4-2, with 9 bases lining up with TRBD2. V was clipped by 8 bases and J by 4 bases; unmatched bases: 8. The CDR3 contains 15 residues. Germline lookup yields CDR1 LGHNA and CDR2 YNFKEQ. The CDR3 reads CASEKLAGATGELFF. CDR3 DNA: TGTGCCAGCGAAAAATTAGCGGGAGCCACCGGGGAGCTGTTTTTT.

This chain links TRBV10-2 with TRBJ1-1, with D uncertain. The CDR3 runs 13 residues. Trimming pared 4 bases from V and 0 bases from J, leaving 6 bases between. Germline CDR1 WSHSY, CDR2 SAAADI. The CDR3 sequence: CASSGRVNTEAFF. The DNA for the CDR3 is TGCGCCAGCAGTGGGCGAGTGAACACTGAAGCTTTCTTT.

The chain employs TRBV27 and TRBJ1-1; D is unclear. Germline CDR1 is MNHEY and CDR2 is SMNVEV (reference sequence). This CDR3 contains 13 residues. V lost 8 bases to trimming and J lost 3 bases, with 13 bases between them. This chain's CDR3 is CASAKSGDTEAFF. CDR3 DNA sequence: TGTGCCAGCGCGAAGAGCGGGGACACTGAAGCTTTCTTT.

CDR3 in amino acids: CASSLVLAGSYNEQFF. CDR3 nucleotide sequence: TGTGCCAGCAGCTTAGTTCTAGCGGGGAGCTACAATGAGCAGTTCTTC. The chain employs TRBV11-2 and TRBJ2-1, with 9 positions matching TRBD2. Trimming took 1 base from V and 3 from J; bases not matched to a gene: 4. The CDR3 has 16 amino acids. Germline V gene lookup returns CDR1 SGHAT and CDR2 FQNNGV.

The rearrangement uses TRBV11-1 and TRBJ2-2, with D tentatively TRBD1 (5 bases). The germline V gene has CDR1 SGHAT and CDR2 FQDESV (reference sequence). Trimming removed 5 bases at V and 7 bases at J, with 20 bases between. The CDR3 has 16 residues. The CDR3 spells CASSPYVGQGGGELFF. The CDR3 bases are TGTGCCAGCAGCCCATATGTGGGGCAGGGCGGCGGGGAGCTGTTTTTT.

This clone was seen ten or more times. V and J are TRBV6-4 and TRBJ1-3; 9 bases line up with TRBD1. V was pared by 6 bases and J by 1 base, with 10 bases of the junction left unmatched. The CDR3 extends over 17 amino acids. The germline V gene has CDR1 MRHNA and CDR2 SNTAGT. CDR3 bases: TGTGCCAGCAGGGCACGGACAGGGGTAAGGTCTGGAAACACCATATATTTT. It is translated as CASRARTGVRSGNTIYF.

The CDR3 bases are TGTGCCAGCAGTCCCGGACAGGGAAATTCACCCCTCCACTTT. Its translation is CASSPGQGNSPLHF. This chain joins TRBV6-5 and TRBJ1-6; 8 bases match TRBD1. CDR1 is MNHEY, CDR2 SVGAGI, per germline. The CDR3 spans 14 residues. Losses at the gene ends were 5 bases for V and 7 bases for J; bases not matched to a gene: 4.

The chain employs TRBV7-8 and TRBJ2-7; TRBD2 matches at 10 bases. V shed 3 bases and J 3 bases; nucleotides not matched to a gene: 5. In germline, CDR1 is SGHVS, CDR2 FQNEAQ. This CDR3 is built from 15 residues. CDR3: CASSLRSSGSYEQYF. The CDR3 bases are TGTGCCAGCAGCTTGCGGTCTAGCGGGAGCTACGAGCAGTACTTC. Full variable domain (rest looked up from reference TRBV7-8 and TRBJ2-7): GAGVSQSPRYKVAKRGQDVALRCDPISGHVSLFWYQQALGQGPEFLTYFQNEAQLDKSGLPSDRFFAERPEGSVSTLKIQRTQQEDSAVYLCASSLRSSGSYEQYFGPGTRLTVT.

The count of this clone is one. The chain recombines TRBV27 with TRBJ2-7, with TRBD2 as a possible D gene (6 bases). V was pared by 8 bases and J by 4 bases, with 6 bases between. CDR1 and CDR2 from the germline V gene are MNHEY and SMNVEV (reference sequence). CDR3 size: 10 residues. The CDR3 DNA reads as TGTGCCAGCGGGAGGTACGAGCAGTACTTC. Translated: CASGRYEQYF.

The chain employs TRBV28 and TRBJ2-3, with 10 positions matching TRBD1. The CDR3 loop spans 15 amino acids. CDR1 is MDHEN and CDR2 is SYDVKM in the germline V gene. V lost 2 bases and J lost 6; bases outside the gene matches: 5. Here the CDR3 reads CASSLRQGAGDTQYF. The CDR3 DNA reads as TGTGCCAGCAGTTTACGACAGGGGGCTGGGGATACGCAGTATTTT.

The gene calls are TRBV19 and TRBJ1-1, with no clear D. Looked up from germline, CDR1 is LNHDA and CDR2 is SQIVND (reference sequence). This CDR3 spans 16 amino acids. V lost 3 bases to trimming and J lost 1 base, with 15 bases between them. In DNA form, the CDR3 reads TGTGCCAGTAGTATCCTTCGACGACCGAAGAACACTGAAGCTTTCTTT. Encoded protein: CASSILRRPKNTEAFF.

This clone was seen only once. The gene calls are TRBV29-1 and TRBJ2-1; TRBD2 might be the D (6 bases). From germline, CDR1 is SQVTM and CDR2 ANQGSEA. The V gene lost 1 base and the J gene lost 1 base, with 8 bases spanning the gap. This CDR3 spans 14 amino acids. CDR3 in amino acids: CSVEALASYNEQFF. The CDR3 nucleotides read TGCAGCGTTGAAGCCCTAGCGTCCTACAATGAGCAGTTCTTC.

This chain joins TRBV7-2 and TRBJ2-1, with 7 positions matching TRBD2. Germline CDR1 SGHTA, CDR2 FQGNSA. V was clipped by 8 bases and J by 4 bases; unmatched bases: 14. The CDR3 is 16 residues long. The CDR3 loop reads CASAKTAGVAYNEQFF. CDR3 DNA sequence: TGTGCCAGCGCTAAAACGGCGGGAGTGGCGTACAATGAGCAGTTCTTC.

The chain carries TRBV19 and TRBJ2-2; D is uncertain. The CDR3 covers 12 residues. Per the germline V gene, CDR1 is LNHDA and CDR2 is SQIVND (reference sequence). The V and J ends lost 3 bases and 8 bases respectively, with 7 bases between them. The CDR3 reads CASSINSGELFF. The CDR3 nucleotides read TGTGCCAGTAGTATTAATTCTGGGGAGCTGTTTTTT. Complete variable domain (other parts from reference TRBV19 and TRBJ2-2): DGGITQSPKYLFRKEGQNVTLSCEQNLNHDAMYWYRQDPGQGLRLIYYSQIVNDFQKGDIAEGYSVSREKKESFPLTVTSAQKNPTAFYLCASSINSGELFFGEGSRLTVL.

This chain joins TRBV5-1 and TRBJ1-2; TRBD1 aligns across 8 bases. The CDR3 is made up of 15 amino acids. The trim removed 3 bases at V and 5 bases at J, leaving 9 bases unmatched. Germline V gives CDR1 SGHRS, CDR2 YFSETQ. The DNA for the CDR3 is TGCGCCAGCAGCTCTGGACAGGGCTCATTGTATGGCTACACCTTC. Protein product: CASSSGQGSLYGYTF.

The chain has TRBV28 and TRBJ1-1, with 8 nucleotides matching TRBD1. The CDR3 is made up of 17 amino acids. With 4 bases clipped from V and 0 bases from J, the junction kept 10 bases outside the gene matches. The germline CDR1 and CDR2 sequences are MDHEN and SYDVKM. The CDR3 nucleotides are TGTGCCAGCAGTTCTCGGGGGCAGGGGGCTATGAACACTGAAGCTTTCTTT. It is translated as CASSSRGQGAMNTEAFF. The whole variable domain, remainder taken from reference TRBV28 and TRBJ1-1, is DVKVTQSSRYLVKRTGEKVFLECVQDMDHENMFWYRQDPGLGLRLIYFSYDVKMKEKGDIPEGYSVSREKKERFSLILESASTNQTSMYLCASSSRGQGAMNTEAFFGQGTRLTVV.

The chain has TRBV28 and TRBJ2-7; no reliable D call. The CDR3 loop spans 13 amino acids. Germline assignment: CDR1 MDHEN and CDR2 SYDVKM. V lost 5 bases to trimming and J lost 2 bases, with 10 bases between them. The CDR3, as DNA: TGTGCCAGCAGTCGACTCGTCCCCTACGAGCAGTACTTC. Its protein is CASSRLVPYEQYF.

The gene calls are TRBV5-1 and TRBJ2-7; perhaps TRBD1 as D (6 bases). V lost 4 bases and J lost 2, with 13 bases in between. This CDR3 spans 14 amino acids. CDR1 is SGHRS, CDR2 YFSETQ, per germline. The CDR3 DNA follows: TGCGCCAGCAGCATGACAGGTTTCGCCTACGAGCAGTACTTC. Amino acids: CASSMTGFAYEQYF. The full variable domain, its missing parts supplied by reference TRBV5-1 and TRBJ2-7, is KAGVTQTPRYLIKTRGQQVTLSCSPISGHRSVSWYQQTPGQGLQFLFEYFSETQRNKGNFPGRFSGRQFSNSRSEMNVSTLELGDSALYLCASSMTGFAYEQYFGPGTRLTVT.

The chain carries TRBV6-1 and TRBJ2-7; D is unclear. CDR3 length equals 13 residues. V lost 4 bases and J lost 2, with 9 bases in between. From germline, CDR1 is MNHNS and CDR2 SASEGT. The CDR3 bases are TGTGCCAGCAGTGCCGTGACAACCTACGAGCAGTACTTC. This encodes CASSAVTTYEQYF.

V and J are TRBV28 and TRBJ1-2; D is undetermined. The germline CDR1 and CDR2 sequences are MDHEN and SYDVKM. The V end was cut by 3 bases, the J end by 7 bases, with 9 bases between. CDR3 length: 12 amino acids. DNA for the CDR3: TGTGCCAGCAGTTTTGGAGCTCGTGGCTACACCTTC. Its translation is CASSFGARGYTF.

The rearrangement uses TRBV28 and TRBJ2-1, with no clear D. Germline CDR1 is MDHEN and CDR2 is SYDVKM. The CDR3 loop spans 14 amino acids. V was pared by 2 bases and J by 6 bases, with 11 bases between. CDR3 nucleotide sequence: TGTGCCAGCAGTTTAACGGCGCCGGCCAATGAGCAGTTCTTC. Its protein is CASSLTAPANEQFF.

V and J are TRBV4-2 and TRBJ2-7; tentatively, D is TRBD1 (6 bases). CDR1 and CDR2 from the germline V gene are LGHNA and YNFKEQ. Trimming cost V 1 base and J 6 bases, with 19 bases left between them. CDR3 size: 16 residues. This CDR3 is CASSQATYQGHGEQYF. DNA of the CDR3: TGTGCCAGCAGCCAAGCTACCTACCAGGGGCATGGCGAGCAGTACTTC.

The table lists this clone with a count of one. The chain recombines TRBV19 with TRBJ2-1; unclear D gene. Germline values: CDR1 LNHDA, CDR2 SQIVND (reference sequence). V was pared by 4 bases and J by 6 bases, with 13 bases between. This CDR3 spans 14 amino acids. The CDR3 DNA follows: TGTGCCAGTAGTAGGGCGGCAACGGTCAATGAGCAGTTCTTC. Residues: CASSRAATVNEQFF.

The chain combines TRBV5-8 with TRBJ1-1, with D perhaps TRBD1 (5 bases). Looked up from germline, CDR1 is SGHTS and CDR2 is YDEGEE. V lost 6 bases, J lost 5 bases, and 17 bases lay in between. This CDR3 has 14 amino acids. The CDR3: CASTMGGARTEAFF. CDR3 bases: TGTGCCAGCACCATGGGCGGGGCACGGACTGAAGCTTTCTTT.

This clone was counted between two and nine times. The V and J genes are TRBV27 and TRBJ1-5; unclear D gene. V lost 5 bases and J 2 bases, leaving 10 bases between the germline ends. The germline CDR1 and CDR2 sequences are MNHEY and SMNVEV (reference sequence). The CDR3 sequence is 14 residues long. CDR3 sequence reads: CASSATGRNQPQHF. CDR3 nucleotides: TGTGCCAGCAGTGCTACGGGCCGCAATCAGCCCCAGCATTTT.

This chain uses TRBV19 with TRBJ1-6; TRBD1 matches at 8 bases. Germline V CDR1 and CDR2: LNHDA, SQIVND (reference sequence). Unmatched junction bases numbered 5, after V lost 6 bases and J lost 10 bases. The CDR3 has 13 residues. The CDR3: CASSQTGASPLHF. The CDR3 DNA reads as TGTGCCAGTAGCCAGACAGGGGCCTCACCCCTCCACTTT.

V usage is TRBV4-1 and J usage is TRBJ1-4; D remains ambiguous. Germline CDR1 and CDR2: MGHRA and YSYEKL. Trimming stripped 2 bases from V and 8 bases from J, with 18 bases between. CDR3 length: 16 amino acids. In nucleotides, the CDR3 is TGCGCCAGCAGCCAATTGAACGGGCCCACCAAGGAAAAACTGTTTTTT. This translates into CASSQLNGPTKEKLFF.

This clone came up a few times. CDR3 DNA sequence: TGTGCCACCGGAAGACAGGGGGGCGATCAGCCCCAGCATTTT. Its translation: CATGRQGGDQPQHF. The genes are TRBV28 and TRBJ1-5; 9 nucleotides agree with TRBD1. Trimming cost V 10 bases and J 5 bases; bases outside gene matches: 9. Germline CDR1 MDHEN, CDR2 SYDVKM. CDR3 length equals 14 residues. Full variable domain (rest looked up from reference TRBV28 and TRBJ1-5): DVKVTQSSRYLVKRTGEKVFLECVQDMDHENMFWYRQDPGLGLRLIYFSYDVKMKEKGDIPEGYSVSREKKERFSLILESASTNQTSMYLCATGRQGGDQPQHFGDGTRLSIL.

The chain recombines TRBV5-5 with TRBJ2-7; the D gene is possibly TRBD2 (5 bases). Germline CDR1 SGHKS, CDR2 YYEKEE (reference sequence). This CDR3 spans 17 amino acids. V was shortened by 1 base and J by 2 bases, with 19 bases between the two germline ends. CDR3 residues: CASSLFADTTGTYEQYF. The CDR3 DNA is TGTGCCAGCAGCTTGTTCGCTGATACGACGGGAACCTACGAGCAGTACTTC. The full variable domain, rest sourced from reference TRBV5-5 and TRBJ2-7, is DAGVTQSPTHLIKTRGQQVTLRCSPISGHKSVSWYQQVLGQGPQFIFQYYEKEERGRGNFPDRFSARQFPNYSSELNVNALLLGDSALYLCASSLFADTTGTYEQYFGPGTRLTVT.